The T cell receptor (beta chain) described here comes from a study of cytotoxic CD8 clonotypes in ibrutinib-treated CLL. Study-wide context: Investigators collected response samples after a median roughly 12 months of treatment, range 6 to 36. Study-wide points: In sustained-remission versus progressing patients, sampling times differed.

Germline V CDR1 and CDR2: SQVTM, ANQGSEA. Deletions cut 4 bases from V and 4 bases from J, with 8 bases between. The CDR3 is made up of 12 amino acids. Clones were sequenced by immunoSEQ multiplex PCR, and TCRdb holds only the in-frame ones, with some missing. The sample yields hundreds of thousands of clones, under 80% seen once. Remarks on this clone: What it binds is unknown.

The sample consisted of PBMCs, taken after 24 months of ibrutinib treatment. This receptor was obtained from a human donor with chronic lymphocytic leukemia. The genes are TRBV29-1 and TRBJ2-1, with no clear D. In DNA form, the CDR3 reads TGCAGCGTTGTCACGAGATACAATGAGCAGTTCTTC. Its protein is CSVVTRYNEQFF.